The entry below describes one T cell receptor (beta chain). The antigen remains unidentified. This entry is derived from a study of OX40 agonist ivuxolimab in advanced cancers. Across the study: Three dose-escalation patients had partial responses: one with hepatocellular carcinoma and two with cutaneous melanoma. Study-wide points: Low levels of normalized T-cell clonal expansion also appeared in some nonresponders.

Germline CDR1 MNHNS, CDR2 SASEGT. This CDR3 contains 15 residues. Trimming left V 4 bases short and J 0 bases short, with 10 bases between. The assay was immunoSEQ multiplex PCR, and TCRdb's table has in-frame clones only and misses some. Of 25,000 to 35,000 clones in the sample, approximately 84% were seen once. Autoimmune disease history or systemic immunosuppression was exclusionary. The sequenced sample was CD4+ or CD8+ T cells sorted from blood, obtained in a trial of the OX40 agonist ivuxolimab. The receptor's source is an adult with an advanced solid tumor such as melanoma, head and neck, liver or kidney cancer. The chain carries TRBV6-1 and TRBJ2-1; D gene ambiguous. CDR3: CASSGQANSYNEQFF. Here the CDR3 DNA reads TGTGCCAGCAGTGGGCAGGCCAACTCCTACAATGAGCAGTTCTTC.